Included here is one T cell receptor (beta chain) sequence, with context. The antigen remains undetermined. The sample comes from a study of T-cell memory formation after mild COVID-19. Points from the study as a whole: There was no confirmation that second-wave clones peaking on day 37 were SARS-CoV-2 specific. Contracting CD4+ clones lay largely in CM and EM, with CD8+ ones residing in EMRA.

Using constant-segment primers, 5'RACE produced TCR alpha and TCR beta cDNA libraries carrying sample barcodes and UMIs. TCRdb recomputed calls from the 5' RACE reads with MiXCR, one row per CDR3 protein. Among under 700,000 distinct CDR3 sequences, around 20% were seen once, and the ten largest hold around 13%. Sequenced input: PBMCs or a T cell subset sorted from them (not recorded which). The clonotype originates from an adult woman who had mild COVID-19 (a few samples of this study predate the infection). Cell type and time point are not known.

The CDR3 bases are TGTGCCAGCAGTTACTCCGGGACTAGCCACAATGAGCAGTTCTTC. It is translated as CASSYSGTSHNEQFF. This chain connects TRBV6-2 or TRBV6-3 to TRBJ2-1; 9 bases are shared with TRBD2. The V and J ends lost 0 bases and 5 bases, in that order; junction bases with no gene match: 2. The CDR3 totals 15 residues. CDR1 and CDR2 (germline): MNHEY, SVGEGT.